Listed here are 10 T cell receptor beta chains from one sample, sequenced in a study of shared clonotypes between healthy human individuals. The method was immunoSEQ multiplex PCR; TCRdb's version includes in-frame clones alone and lacks a portion of them. This sample has 2 million to 2.5 million clones; about 95% occur once, and the top ten carry approximately 1.2%. Naive CD8 cells were CD45RO-negative, positively selected for CCR7, excluding terminally differentiated effector memory CD45RA+ cells. Source material: naive CD8+ T cells sorted from blood. All receptors derive from a man aged 18 to 35 in good health.

The chain combines TRBV5-6 with TRBJ2-1; perhaps TRBD1 as D (6 bases). There are 13 residues in the CDR3. Trimming took 4 bases from V and 7 from J, leaving 12 bases between them. Germline assignment: CDR1 SGHDT and CDR2 YYEEEE. In DNA form, the CDR3 reads TGTGCCAGCAGCCCACAGGGATTAAATGAGCAGTTCTTC. Translated, it gives CASSPQGLNEQFF.

This sequence joins TRBV27 and TRBJ2-7, with 9 nucleotides matching TRBD1. V gave up 1 base and J gave up 4 bases; unmatched junction bases: 8. CDR3 length equals 16 residues. Germline CDR1 and CDR2: MNHEY and SMNVEV (reference sequence). CDR3 amino acids: CASSLYPRDREYEQYF. Here the CDR3 DNA reads TGTGCCAGCAGTTTATACCCCCGGGACAGGGAGTACGAGCAGTACTTC.

The chain employs TRBV9 and TRBJ2-7, with D hard to call. The V end was cut by 0 bases, the J end by 0 bases, with 10 bases between. CDR3 length: 15 amino acids. Germline V CDR1 and CDR2: SGDLS, YYNGEE. The CDR3 sequence: CASSVESYPSYEQYF. The CDR3 region has the DNA TGTGCCAGCAGCGTAGAGTCGTACCCCTCCTACGAGCAGTACTTC.

The chain combines TRBV11-3 with TRBJ1-3; D possibly corresponds to TRBD1 (5 bases). The CDR3 covers 15 residues. Germline loops: CDR1 SGHNT, CDR2 YENEEA. V dropped 5 bases and J dropped 4 bases, with 15 bases sitting between them. CDR3 DNA: TGTGCCAGCAGCGTAGGACATGCGGGAGGAAACACCATATATTTT. The encoded protein is CASSVGHAGGNTIYF.

The rearrangement uses TRBV27 and TRBJ2-2; 7 bases line up with TRBD1. CDR1 is MNHEY and CDR2 is SMNVEV in the germline V gene (reference sequence). V was clipped by 3 bases and J by 4 bases; unmatched bases: 8. This CDR3 region has 16 residues. The CDR3 DNA reads as TGTGCCAGCAGTTTTATAGGGGGCTTGAGCACCGGGGAGCTGTTTTTT. Its translation: CASSFIGGLSTGELFF.

This clone showed up just once. The chain uses TRBV7-8 and TRBJ1-5; D call uncertain. Trimming took off 4 bases at V and 6 bases at J, with 10 bases between the two ends. Per the germline V gene, CDR1 is SGHVS and CDR2 is FQNEAQ. This CDR3 region has 13 residues. The CDR3 loop reads CASSSSPGQPQHF. The CDR3 DNA sequence: TGTGCCAGCAGCTCGTCGCCCGGTCAGCCCCAGCATTTT.

The V and J genes are TRBV27 and TRBJ2-7, with D perhaps matching TRBD1 (6 bases). V lost 6 bases to trimming and J lost 3 bases, with 12 bases between them. This CDR3 has 13 residues. Germline V lookup: CDR1 MNHEY, CDR2 SMNVEV (reference sequence). For the CDR3, the DNA is TGTGCCAGCAGGCGGACAGAATTCTACGAGCAGTACTTC. As protein: CASRRTEFYEQYF.

About this clone itself: The sample contains more than one DNA sequence encoding this CDR3. The rearrangement links TRBV27 to TRBJ2-7, with 8 bases aligning to TRBD1. Germline loops: CDR1 MNHEY, CDR2 SMNVEV (reference sequence). The V and J ends lost 3 bases and 3 bases, in that order; junction bases with no gene match: 4. The CDR3 consists of 14 residues. DNA for the CDR3: TGTGCCAGCAGTTTCGGGACAGGTTTCTACGAGCAGTACTTC. This translates into CASSFGTGFYEQYF.

The rearrangement links TRBV29-1 to TRBJ1-2; 8 bases map to TRBD1. In germline, CDR1 is SQVTM, CDR2 ANQGSEA. This CDR3 contains 14 residues. V trimming: 1 base; J trimming: 3 bases; junction bases outside the gene matches: 4. The CDR3 DNA follows: TGCAGCGTTGAAGTCCAGGGGGCACACTATGGCTACACCTTC. Amino acid sequence: CSVEVQGAHYGYTF.

This clone came up once. This chain connects TRBV6-5 to TRBJ2-5; D possibly corresponds to TRBD2 (5 bases). Trimming left V 6 bases short and J 3 bases short, with 14 bases between. This CDR3 comprises 14 residues. Germline-derived CDR1 and CDR2 are MNHEY and SVGAGI. The CDR3 spells CASSSTTEEETQYF. The CDR3 DNA is TGTGCCAGCAGCTCTACGACGGAGGAAGAGACCCAGTACTTC.